The 10 T cell receptor beta chains presented below share a single source sample, sequenced in a study of blood T cell repertoires in COVID-19. The data were produced by immunoSEQ multiplex PCR, yet TCRdb's version contains in-frame clones alone and is incomplete. Of roughly 400,000 clones listed, 85% to 90% are singletons. The sequencing input was PBMCs or T cells enriched from blood (not recorded which). The receptor set was obtained from a man aged 25 to 40 who had recovered from COVID-19.

V is TRBV9 and J is TRBJ2-2; 11 bases fit TRBD2. The CDR3 totals 15 residues. The junction had 11 bases not matched to a gene; V was cut back by 3 bases and J by 13 bases. Germline assignment: CDR1 SGDLS and CDR2 YYNGEE. The CDR3 sequence is CASSAPGLAASGLFF. The CDR3 nucleotides read TGTGCCAGCAGCGCACCGGGACTAGCGGCAAGTGGGCTGTTTTTT. Supplemented by reference TRBV9 and TRBJ2-2, the full variable domain reads DSGVTQTPKHLITATGQRVTLRCSPRSGDLSVYWYQQSLDQGLQFLIQYYNGEERAKGNILERFSAQQFPDLHSELNLSSLELGDSALYFCASSAPGLAASGLFFGEGSRLTVL.

This chain links TRBV5-1 with TRBJ2-7, with 8 bases identical to TRBD1. The length of the CDR3 is 14 residues. V was pared by 3 bases and J by 5 bases, with 7 bases of the junction left unmatched. Germline V gene lookup returns CDR1 SGHRS and CDR2 YFSETQ. Here the CDR3 DNA reads TGCGCCAGCAGCTACGGACAGGGACCCAACGAGCAGTACTTC. Translation: CASSYGQGPNEQYF.

This rearrangement joins TRBV4-1 to TRBJ2-7, with 11 bases lining up with TRBD2. The V gene's germline CDR1 is MGHRA and CDR2 YSYEKL. Losses at the gene ends were 6 bases for V and 0 bases for J; bases not matched to a gene: 4. The CDR3 contains 15 residues. CDR3 sequence (DNA): TGCGCCAGCAGTCAAACTAGCGGGAGCTCCTACGAGCAGTACTTC. Translated, it gives CASSQTSGSSYEQYF.

The V gene is TRBV12-3 or TRBV12-4, the J gene TRBJ2-7, with 7 bases that match TRBD1. With V trimmed by 2 bases and J by 4 bases, 2 bases remained unmatched. The CDR3 runs 13 residues. CDR3 loop: CASSLTGEYEQYF. The CDR3 bases are TGTGCCAGCAGTTTAACAGGGGAATACGAGCAGTACTTC.

This chain links TRBV7-9 with TRBJ2-1, with 7 bases that match TRBD2. The germline CDR1 and CDR2 sequences are SEHNR and FQNEAQ (reference sequence). J gave up 8 bases and V 1 base, and 11 bases lay outside the gene matches. The CDR3 covers 16 residues. The CDR3 loop reads CASSLVVTSANHEQFF. As DNA, the CDR3 is TGTGCCAGCAGCTTAGTAGTTACTAGCGCGAATCATGAGCAGTTCTTC.

The J gene is TRBJ1-4, the V gene TRBV3-1 (or the pseudogene TRBV3-2); no reliable D call. V was trimmed by 0 bases and J by 6 bases, leaving 11 bases between them. The length of the CDR3 is 15 residues. Germline lookup yields CDR1 LGHDT and CDR2 YNNKEL (reference sequence). Here the CDR3 DNA reads TGTGCCAGCAGCCAAGAATGGGGAGTCGATGAAAAACTGTTTTTT. This translates into CASSQEWGVDEKLFF.

V gene TRBV24-1 combines with J gene TRBJ1-5; D ambiguous. The CDR3 length is 15 residues. Germline CDR1 KGHDR, CDR2 SFDVKD. V was pared by 5 bases and J by 3 bases, with 13 bases between. The CDR3 spells CATSAPRRDNQPQHF. CDR3 nucleotides: TGTGCCACCAGTGCCCCGAGGAGGGACAATCAGCCCCAGCATTTT.

The DNA for the CDR3 is TGTGCCAGCAGTTTGCCGGGACAGGGGATGGATGAGCAGTTCTTC. This translates into CASSLPGQGMDEQFF. V gene TRBV28 combines with J gene TRBJ2-1; TRBD1 agrees at 10 bases. The CDR3 consists of 15 residues. In germline, CDR1 is MDHEN, CDR2 SYDVKM. The V and J ends lost 3 bases and 8 bases, in that order; junction bases with no gene match: 7.

J is TRBJ2-6 and V is TRBV3-1 (or the pseudogene TRBV3-2), with 11 bases identical to TRBD1. The length of the CDR3 is 18 residues. In germline, CDR1 is LGHDT, CDR2 YNNKEL (reference sequence). V shed 3 bases, J shed 0 bases, and the junction held 4 bases outside the gene matches. The CDR3 coding sequence is TGTGCCAGCAGCCAGGGACAGGGGGGCCTCTCTGGGGCCAACGTCCTGACTTTC. Its protein is CASSQGQGGLSGANVLTF.

This chain joins TRBV6-5 and TRBJ1-5, with D perhaps TRBD1 (5 bases). This CDR3 is 15 amino acids long. Germline assignment: CDR1 MNHEY and CDR2 SVGAGI. V lost 5 bases, J lost 0 bases, and 11 bases lay in between. The CDR3 here is CASSTGEYSNQPQHF. The CDR3 DNA follows: TGTGCCAGCAGTACGGGGGAATATAGCAATCAGCCCCAGCATTTT.